A selection of T cell receptor beta chains follows, all from one sample in a study of T cell repertoires in ileal Crohn's disease. Measured with immunoSEQ multiplex PCR; TCRdb has only the in-frame clones, and not every one. The sample carries around 5,800 clones, roughly four fifths recorded once. Sequenced material: ileal tissue. The receptors originated from an adult with Crohn's disease. Both conserved end residues are part of each CDR3. The D gene is left open where the match is weak. Only part of the rows carry a size: once, few, many, or a class if the clone is expanded.

clone_size j_call v_call d_call cdr3_aa cdr3_nt
once TRBJ2-7 TRBV10-3 TRBD2 CAISGSGTREQYF TGTGCCATCAGTGGAAGCGGGACGCGCGAGCAGTACTTC
NA TRBJ2-3 TRBV7-9 TRBD1 CASSPFRQGADTDTQYF TGTGCCAGCAGCCCATTCCGACAGGGGGCCGACACAGATACGCAGTATTTT
NA TRBJ1-1 TRBV7-2 NA CASSAHRTANTEAFF TGTGCCAGCAGCGCCCACAGGACAGCGAACACTGAAGCTTTCTTT
NA TRBJ2-3 TRBV28 TRBD2 CASSLYPGRGSTDTQYF TGTGCCAGCAGTTTATACCCCGGGAGGGGTAGCACAGATACGCAGTATTTT
NA TRBJ2-2 TRBV2 TRBD1 CASRRQGAERGTGELFF TGTGCCAGCAGGAGACAGGGTGCGGAACGAGGCACCGGGGAGCTGTTTTTT
NA TRBJ1-4 TRBV18 NA CASSSGGNEKLFF TGTGCCAGCTCATCAGGAGGTAATGAAAAACTGTTTTTT
NA TRBJ2-5 TRBV23-1 NA CASSQSKTEQETQYF TGCGCCAGCAGTCAATCGAAGACAGAGCAAGAGACCCAGTACTTC
NA TRBJ2-7 TRBV4-1 TRBD1 CASSQEDRASYEQYF TGCGCCAGCAGCCAAGAGGACAGGGCCTCCTACGAGCAGTACTTC
few TRBJ2-1 TRBV11-2 TRBD2 CASSSTSGRDQFF TGTGCCAGCAGTTCTACTAGCGGGAGAGATCAGTTCTTC
NA TRBJ2-7 TRBV5-1 TRBD2 CASSLVYSGGTEQYF TGCGCCAGCAGCTTAGTCTACAGCGGGGGGACCGAGCAGTACTTC
NA TRBJ2-7 TRBV28 TRBD2 CASRAGTSGNYEQYF TGTGCCAGCAGGGCGGGGACTAGCGGGAACTACGAGCAGTACTTC
NA TRBJ2-7 TRBV7-6 TRBD2 CASSLGASGGIYEQYF TGTGCCAGCAGCTTAGGGGCTAGCGGGGGTATATACGAGCAGTACTTC
NA TRBJ1-2 TRBV4-3 NA CASSQELQGPYGYTF TGCGCCAGCAGCCAAGAACTACAGGGACCCTATGGCTACACCTTC
NA TRBJ1-1 TRBV10-3 NA CAISESPGNTEAFF TGTGCCATCAGTGAGTCTCCGGGTAACACTGAAGCTTTCTTT
NA TRBJ1-2 TRBV29-1 NA CSDQRGNYGYTF TGCAGCGATCAACGAGGTAACTATGGCTACACCTTC
NA TRBJ1-2 TRBV5-1 NA CASSHSPQGGYTF TGCGCCAGCAGCCACTCCCCGCAGGGTGGCTACACCTTC
NA TRBJ2-5 TRBV5-1 TRBD2 CASSPGLAGGPETQYF TGCGCCAGCAGCCCGGGACTAGCGGGGGGGCCAGAGACCCAGTACTTC
NA TRBJ2-3 TRBV7-7 NA CASSLRVESTDTQYF TGTGCCAGCAGCCTCCGGGTCGAAAGCACAGATACGCAGTATTTT
NA TRBJ1-2 TRBV11-2 NA CASSSERARGGYTF TGTGCCAGCAGCTCCGAGAGGGCCCGAGGCGGCTACACCTTC
NA TRBJ2-3 TRBV30 TRBD1 CAWTSGQVRTDTQYF TGTGCCTGGACCTCTGGACAGGTACGCACAGATACGCAGTATTTT